A selection of T cell receptor beta chains follows, all from one sample in a study of blood T cell repertoires in COVID-19. The repertoire was sequenced with immunoSEQ multiplex PCR; TCRdb's copy has only in-frame clones and lacks some. The data hold tens of thousands of clones, with 75% to 90% observed a single time. The sequenced sample was peripheral blood. These receptors originate from a man aged 45-65 years with active COVID-19. CDR3s include the opening cysteine and the closing phenylalanine or tryptophan. D genes are given only for firm matches. Only part of the rows carry a size: once, few, many, or a class if the clone is expanded.

>NA|TRBV6-5|TRBJ1-5|NA
CASSSTAVGDQPQHF
TGTGCCAGCAGCTCTACGGCAGTAGGGGATCAGCCCCAGCATTTT
>NA|TRBV27|TRBJ1-3|NA
CASSKQGSGNTIYF
TGTGCCAGCAGTAAACAGGGTTCGGGAAACACCATATATTTT
>NA|TRBV5-6|TRBJ1-4|NA
CASSGGMEEKLFF
TGTGCCAGCAGTGGAGGGATGGAGGAAAAACTGTTTTTT
>TRBD2|TRBV9|TRBJ2-1|NA
CASSVGSGRWNEQFF
TGTGCCAGCAGCGTAGGTAGCGGGAGATGGAATGAGCAGTTCTTC
>TRBD1|TRBV7-3|TRBJ1-1|NA
CASSATGANTEAFF
TGTGCCAGCAGCGCCACAGGGGCGAACACTGAAGCTTTCTTT
>NA|TRBV4-3|TRBJ2-7|NA
CASSQDGRGAYEQYF
TGCGCCAGCAGCCAAGATGGCAGGGGGGCCTACGAGCAGTACTTC
>TRBD1|TRBV28|TRBJ2-7|NA
CASSKTSATGVYEQYF
TGTGCCAGCAGTAAGACCTCCGCGACAGGGGTATACGAGCAGTACTTC
>NA|TRBV14|TRBJ1-2|NA
CASSQRGGGFGYTF
TGTGCCAGCAGCCAGCGGGGAGGTGGGTTTGGCTACACCTTC
>NA|TRBV10-2|TRBJ2-5|NA
CASSSLGTQYF
TGCGCCAGCAGTAGCCTCGGGACCCAGTACTTC
>NA|TRBV5-5|TRBJ2-7|NA
CASSLREVVAYEQYF
TGTGCCAGCAGCTTGCGAGAGGTAGTTGCCTACGAGCAGTACTTC
>TRBD1|TRBV18|TRBJ2-7|NA
CASSPPTGGYEQYF
TGTGCCAGCTCACCACCCACAGGGGGTTACGAGCAGTACTTC
>TRBD1|TRBV7-3|TRBJ2-1|NA
CASSLRAQGFGNEQFF
TGTGCCAGCAGCTTACGTGCACAGGGGTTTGGCAATGAGCAGTTCTTC
>TRBD2|TRBV9|TRBJ2-5|NA
CASSDTSGGYQETQYF
TGTGCCAGCAGCGACACTAGCGGGGGATACCAAGAGACCCAGTACTTC
>TRBD1|TRBV3-1/TRBV3-2|TRBJ2-7|NA
CASSPGTGTYEQYF
TGTGCCAGCAGCCCCGGGACAGGGACCTACGAGCAGTACTTC
>NA|TRBV5-5|TRBJ2-1|NA
CASSLWDSDNEQFF
TGTGCCAGCAGCTTATGGGACTCCGACAATGAGCAGTTCTTC
>TRBD1|TRBV4-2|TRBJ1-2|NA
CASSQVGTGHGYTF
TGTGCCAGCAGCCAAGTTGGGACAGGGCACGGCTACACCTTC
>NA|TRBV11-2|TRBJ2-7|NA
CASRIPGGAYEQYF
TGTGCCAGCAGAATCCCGGGGGGCGCGTACGAGCAGTACTTC
>NA|TRBV27|TRBJ2-7|NA
CASRPRGTLATYEQYF
TGTGCCAGCAGGCCCCGGGGGACACTAGCGACCTACGAGCAGTACTTC
>NA|TRBV18|TRBJ1-1|NA
CASSPPSSLNTEAFF
TGTGCCAGCTCACCACCTTCTTCCCTGAACACTGAAGCTTTCTTT
>NA|TRBV5-4|TRBJ1-5|NA
CASSWEGSQPQHF
TGTGCCAGCAGCTGGGAAGGGAGTCAGCCCCAGCATTTT
>TRBD2|TRBV18|TRBJ2-7|once
CASSNRGDEQYF
TGTGCCAGCTCCAACCGGGGGGACGAGCAGTACTTC
>NA|TRBV19|TRBJ1-4|NA
CASSIGLSKGNEKLFF
TGTGCCAGTAGTATTGGGCTGTCTAAGGGGAATGAAAAACTGTTTTTT
>TRBD1|TRBV19|TRBJ2-2|NA
CASSKGQGLDGELFF
TGTGCCAGTAGTAAGGGACAGGGACTCGATGGGGAGCTGTTTTTT
>TRBD1|TRBV6-2/TRBV6-3|TRBJ1-5|NA
CASSFRQGYQPQHF
TGTGCCAGCAGTTTTAGACAGGGATACCAGCCCCAGCATTTT
>NA|TRBV6-5|TRBJ1-2|NA
CASSYSGAGYTF
TGTGCCAGCAGTTACTCTGGGGCTGGCTACACCTTC
>NA|TRBV5-6|TRBJ2-6|NA
CASLPVPGSGANVLTF
TGTGCCAGCTTACCGGTCCCGGGCTCTGGGGCCAACGTCCTGACTTTC
>NA|TRBV6-5|TRBJ2-7|few
CASSLVDGGEQYF
TGTGCCAGCAGTCTGGTAGATGGCGGCGAGCAGTACTTC
>NA|TRBV18|TRBJ2-3|NA
CASSPGLKVDTQYF
TGTGCCAGCTCACCAGGACTTAAAGTCGATACGCAGTATTTT
>TRBD2|TRBV11-2|TRBJ2-1|once
CASSLGLAGASEQFF
TGTGCCAGCAGCTTAGGACTAGCGGGAGCTAGTGAGCAGTTCTTC
>NA|TRBV5-5|TRBJ1-3|NA
CASSLETFFGNTIYF
TGTGCCAGCAGCTTAGAGACATTTTTTGGAAACACCATATATTTT
>TRBD2|TRBV29-1|TRBJ2-1|once
CSVDGPGGPYNEQFF
TGCAGCGTTGACGGTCCGGGAGGGCCCTACAATGAGCAGTTCTTC
>TRBD1|TRBV18|TRBJ1-1|NA
CASSPNRGETEAFF
TGTGCCAGCTCACCTAACAGGGGGGAAACTGAAGCTTTCTTT
>NA|TRBV18|TRBJ1-5|few
CASSPQRGSNQPQHF
TGTGCCAGCTCACCACAAAGGGGCAGTAATCAGCCCCAGCATTTT
>TRBD2|TRBV18|TRBJ2-7|NA
CASSAPGLAGGPYEQYF
TGTGCCAGCTCCGCCCCGGGACTAGCGGGAGGACCCTACGAGCAGTACTTC
>NA|TRBV30|TRBJ2-1|NA
CAWSWGLPLGEQFF
TGTGCCTGGAGTTGGGGACTTCCACTGGGTGAGCAGTTCTTC
>NA|TRBV7-9|TRBJ2-1|NA
CASSPSGFNEQFF
TGTGCCAGCAGCCCTTCAGGCTTCAATGAGCAGTTCTTC
>NA|TRBV5-6|TRBJ1-2|NA
CASSLVELNYGYTF
TGTGCCAGCAGCTTGGTGGAGTTAAACTATGGCTACACCTTC
>TRBD2|TRBV11-2|TRBJ2-1|NA
CASSLSASGSDEQFF
TGTGCCAGCAGCTTAAGTGCTAGCGGGAGCGATGAGCAGTTCTTC
>TRBD1|TRBV24-1|TRBJ2-7|NA
CATSDWGQGIFEQYF
TGTGCCACCAGTGATTGGGGACAGGGCATCTTCGAGCAGTACTTC
>NA|TRBV6-2/TRBV6-3|TRBJ2-7|NA
CASSRAFDEQYF
TGTGCCAGCAGTCGCGCATTCGACGAGCAGTACTTC
>NA|TRBV4-1|TRBJ1-4|NA
CASTTQAATNEKLFF
TGCGCCAGCACCACCCAAGCCGCAACTAATGAAAAACTGTTTTTT
>TRBD2|TRBV4-3|TRBJ2-3|NA
CASSQEREGPADTQYF
TGCGCCAGCAGCCAAGAACGGGAGGGCCCGGCAGATACGCAGTATTTT
>NA|TRBV12-5|TRBJ2-3|NA
CASAFQADTQYF
TGTGCTAGTGCGTTCCAGGCAGATACGCAGTATTTT
>NA|TRBV19|TRBJ1-2|NA
CASSIGSIGQWDGYTF
TGTGCCAGTAGTATAGGGTCTATCGGACAGTGGGATGGCTACACCTTC
>TRBD2|TRBV9|TRBJ2-1|once
CASSVSSGRIDEQFF
TGTGCCAGCAGCGTATCCAGCGGGAGGATTGATGAGCAGTTCTTC
>NA|TRBV30|TRBJ1-6|NA
CAWSVSQDYSPLHF
TGTGCCTGGAGTGTATCACAGGATTATTCACCCCTCCACTTT
>TRBD2|TRBV7-9|TRBJ2-3|NA
CASSLAGLADTQYF
TGTGCCAGCAGCTTAGCGGGACTAGCAGATACGCAGTATTTT
>NA|TRBV19|TRBJ2-1|NA
CASSIDQGLADNEQFF
TGTGCCAGTAGTATAGATCAGGGACTGGCTGATAATGAGCAGTTCTTC